The next 15 T cell receptor beta chains were all read from a single sample in a study of identical twins. TCRdb redid the calling of the 5' RACE reads with MiXCR, one entry per CDR3 protein. The top ten hold roughly 14% of the sample, which has more than 600,000 distinct CDR3 sequences, 15% to 20% seen once. The same sample was also studied in work on T cells expressing NK-cell markers.

Sample: PBMCs. All receptors derive from a woman under 30 in good health.

The chain recombines TRBV5-5 with TRBJ2-3, with a possible D match to TRBD1 (5 bases). V was clipped by 5 bases and J by 4 bases, with 11 bases between them. The CDR3 loop spans 13 amino acids. Germline assignment: CDR1 SGHKS and CDR2 YYEKEE (reference sequence). CDR3 sequence: CASSGAPSDTQYF. In DNA form, the CDR3 reads TGTGCCAGCAGTGGGGCCCCTTCAGATACGCAGTATTTT.

This rearrangement joins TRBV4-3 to TRBJ2-7; D possibly uses TRBD1 or TRBD2 (5 bases each). The CDR3 contains 17 residues. Trimming cost V 1 base and J 7 bases, with 23 bases left between them. CDR1 and CDR2 (germline): LGHNA, YSLEER. In DNA form, the CDR3 reads TGCGCCAGCAGCCAAGGATACGGGGACGGGGTTGAATCGGAGCAGTACTTC. Translated, it gives CASSQGYGDGVESEQYF.

V gene TRBV20-1 combines with J gene TRBJ2-1, with D maybe TRBD2 (6 bases). Per germline, CDR1 DFQATT and CDR2 SNEGSKA (reference sequence). The CDR3 length is 15 residues. V lost 5 bases to trimming and J lost 2 bases, with 16 bases between them. The CDR3 region has the DNA TGCAGTGCTTCCTTCGGGGTAGCGGCCTACAATGAGCAGTTCTTC. This encodes CSASFGVAAYNEQFF.

V gene TRBV7-8 combines with J gene TRBJ2-1, with 9 bases that match TRBD2. The V and J ends lost 6 bases and 7 bases, in that order; junction bases with no gene match: 10. The CDR3 covers 15 residues. The germline V gene has CDR1 SGHVS and CDR2 FQNEAQ. For the CDR3, the DNA is TGTGCCAGCAGGCAGAGGACTAGCGCTTGGAATGAGCAGTTCTTC. This codes for CASRQRTSAWNEQFF. The variable domain in full, with the rest retrieved from reference TRBV7-8 and TRBJ2-1, is GAGVSQSPRYKVAKRGQDVALRCDPISGHVSLFWYQQALGQGPEFLTYFQNEAQLDKSGLPSDRFFAERPEGSVSTLKIQRTQQEDSAVYLCASRQRTSAWNEQFFGPGTRLTVL.

The chain links TRBV27 to TRBJ2-7, with D possibly matching TRBD2 (6 bases). The CDR3 runs to 13 residues. The germline V and J ends were trimmed by 5 bases and 6 bases, with 14 bases remaining between them. The germline gives CDR1 MNHEY, CDR2 SMNVEV (reference sequence). CDR3 sequence (DNA): TGTGCCAGCAGTCCGACTAGGGCAGTCGAGCAGTACTTC. This translates into CASSPTRAVEQYF.

The chain carries TRBV7-9 and TRBJ2-3; 8 bases map to TRBD1. V lost 10 bases and J lost 3; bases outside the gene matches: 3. Germline V gene sequence: CDR1 SEHNR, CDR2 FQNEAQ (reference sequence). There are 12 residues in the CDR3. This chain's CDR3 is CATTGETDTQYF. The CDR3 DNA sequence: TGTGCCACGACAGGGGAAACAGATACGCAGTATTTT. Supplemented by reference TRBV7-9 and TRBJ2-3, the full variable domain reads DTGVSQNPRHKITKRGQNVTFRCDPISEHNRLYWYRQTLGQGPEFLTYFQNEAQLEKSRLLSDRFSAERPKGSFSTLEIQRTEQGDSAMYLCATTGETDTQYFGPGTRLTVL.

The V gene is TRBV2, the J gene TRBJ2-7; D not certain. CDR1 is SNHLY, CDR2 FYNNEI, per germline. This CDR3 is built from 15 residues. V was pared by 5 bases and J by 6 bases, with 20 bases between. CDR3 in DNA: TGTGCCAGCAGTAAATGGGCTAGTGCGTATGGCGAGCAGTACTTC. It yields the protein CASSKWASAYGEQYF.

The chain links TRBV21-1 to TRBJ1-2. TRBV21-1 has pseudogene status. The CDR3 is 12 amino acids. CDR3 residues: CALHKANYGYTF. The CDR3 DNA reads as TGTGCCCTACACAAGGCTAACTATGGCTACACCTTC.

This clonotype was seen many times. The CDR3 DNA reads as TGCAGTGCTAGAGATTCGGGAAGGAGGGTAAGGAATCAGCCCCAGCATTTT. Protein sequence: CSARDSGRRVRNQPQHF. This sequence joins TRBV20-1 and TRBJ1-5; D unclear. Looked up from germline, CDR1 is DFQATT and CDR2 is SNEGSKA (reference sequence). V lost 0 bases and J lost 4, with 19 bases in between. This CDR3 contains 17 residues.

This sequence joins TRBV6-1 and TRBJ2-5, with TRBD1 matching over 7 bases. The trim removed 7 bases at V and 5 bases at J, leaving 13 bases unmatched. Germline CDR1 is MNHNS and CDR2 is SASEGT. This CDR3 is 15 amino acids long. The CDR3 DNA reads as TGTGCCAGCACATCAACGGCAGGGGGTGGGGAGACCCAGTACTTC. Amino acid sequence: CASTSTAGGGETQYF.

The V and J genes are TRBV20-1 and TRBJ2-2; TRBD2 aligns across 9 bases. The CDR3 runs to 15 residues. V trimming: 6 bases; J trimming: 4 bases; junction bases outside the gene matches: 9. The germline V gene has CDR1 DFQATT and CDR2 SNEGSKA (reference sequence). CDR3 sequence: CSATSGGRVTGELFF. In DNA, the CDR3 is TGCAGTGCCACCAGCGGCGGGAGGGTCACCGGGGAGCTGTTTTTT.

The rearrangement joins TRBV5-1 to TRBJ1-1; 9 bases agree with TRBD1. Germline CDR1 is SGHRS and CDR2 is YFSETQ. CDR3 size: 15 residues. J was trimmed by 4 bases and V by 2 bases; bases with no gene match: 6. As DNA, the CDR3 is TGCGCCAGCAGCTTAAAGGACAGGGGAGGCACTGAAGCTTTCTTT. Translating gives CASSLKDRGGTEAFF.

The chain employs TRBV6-1 and TRBJ2-1; D is unresolved. V shed 2 bases and J shed 3 bases, with 8 bases lying between them. The CDR3 length is 14 residues. The germline gives CDR1 MNHNS, CDR2 SASEGT. The CDR3 coding sequence is TGTGCCAGCAGTGAAACCTGGGACTACAATGAGCAGTTCTTC. It codes for CASSETWDYNEQFF.

This clonotype was detected ten times or more. The rearrangement links TRBV7-3 to TRBJ2-6; D not resolved. The CDR3 is 14 residues long. Germline CDR1 and CDR2: SGHTA and FQGTGA. V lost 0 bases to trimming and J lost 2 bases, with 2 bases between them. The DNA for the CDR3 is TGTGCCAGCAGCTTAACCGCTGGGGCCAACGTCCTGACTTTC. This encodes CASSLTAGANVLTF.

V is TRBV6-6 and J is TRBJ2-7; D is unresolved. The CDR3 consists of 12 residues. The germline CDR1 and CDR2 sequences are MNHNY and SVGAGI (reference sequence). Trimming removed 7 bases from V and 2 bases from J, with 9 bases in between. DNA of the CDR3: TGTGCCAGCACCCCCGGCACCTACGAGCAGTACTTC. Protein sequence: CASTPGTYEQYF.